Below, 2 T cell receptor beta chains from the same sample are listed, as sequenced in a study of T cell changes during pregnancy in multiple sclerosis. Using immunoSEQ multiplex PCR, the repertoire was profiled, and TCRdb retains in-frame clones only, with some absent. The table shows 30,000 or so clones, with more than 75% occurring only once. The source was CD8+ T cells from peripheral blood mononuclear cells, collected after pregnancy. The receptor set was obtained from a female donor with multiple sclerosis, enrolled in a pregnancy study.

This clone was counted a single time. The rearrangement joins TRBV11-2 to TRBJ2-2; TRBD2 matches 7 bases. The germline V gene has CDR1 SGHAT and CDR2 FQNNGV. The CDR3 contains 15 residues. Trimming at V came to 1 base and at J to 4 bases, leaving 3 bases not matched to a gene. CDR3 bases: TGTGCCAGCAGCTTAGTCGGCGGGAGCACCGGGGAGCTGTTTTTT. Translating it yields CASSLVGGSTGELFF.

The J gene is TRBJ2-7, the V gene TRBV7-9, with 11 bases fitting TRBD1. The germline gives CDR1 SEHNR, CDR2 FQNEAQ (reference sequence). The CDR3 runs 15 residues. Losses at the gene ends were 5 bases for V and 4 bases for J; bases not matched to a gene: 7. In DNA, the CDR3 is TGTGCCAGCAGCCCAGAGGACAGGGGGCCTTACGAGCAGTACTTC. Its protein is CASSPEDRGPYEQYF.